The 17 T cell receptor beta chains given below trace back to one sample, sequenced in a study of identical twins. TCRdb used MiXCR to reprocess the 5' RACE reads, holding one entry per CDR3 protein. The sample consists of 1.5 million to 2 million distinct CDR3 sequences, less than 35% of them appearing once. The sequenced sample consisted of cord blood. These TCRs come from a newborn girl in good health.

The rearrangement joins TRBV20-1 to TRBJ2-2, with D perhaps matching TRBD2 (5 bases). The germline CDR1 and CDR2 sequences are DFQATT and SNEGSKA (reference sequence). The V end was cut by 6 bases, the J end by 2 bases, with 13 bases between. This CDR3 has 14 amino acids. This chain's CDR3 is CSARRLLNTGELFF. The DNA of the CDR3 is TGCAGTGCCCGGAGACTACTTAACACCGGGGAGCTGTTTTTT.

The chain is built from TRBV15 and TRBJ2-3; D unclear. V lost 1 base to trimming and J lost 0 bases, with 14 bases between them. Germline assignment: CDR1 LNHNV and CDR2 YYDKDF (reference sequence). CDR3 length: 17 amino acids. The CDR3 sequence is CATSRGPTRRSTDTQYF. CDR3 nucleotide sequence: TGTGCCACCAGCAGAGGTCCAACTCGTAGGAGCACAGATACGCAGTATTTT.

The chain recombines TRBV20-1 with TRBJ2-1; D is perhaps TRBD2 (6 bases). The germline V and J ends were trimmed by 2 bases and 10 bases, with 30 bases remaining between them. Germline V CDR1 and CDR2: DFQATT, SNEGSKA (reference sequence). The CDR3 sequence is 18 residues long. CDR3 nucleotides: TGCAGTGCTAGAAGGAGCCTCGGGACTCGCTATGGGACCTACGAGCAGTTCTTC. This codes for CSARRSLGTRYGTYEQFF.

This clonotype was seen only a few times. The chain couples TRBV4-2 to TRBJ2-1; D is undetermined. Trimming left V 0 bases short and J 6 bases short, with 6 bases between. The germline CDR1 and CDR2 sequences are LGHNA and YNFKEQ. The CDR3 runs to 13 residues. CDR3 nucleotides: TGTGCCAGCAGCCAAGAAATGGCCAATGAGCAGTTCTTC. This translates into CASSQEMANEQFF.

The table lists this clonotype with a few counts. The chain employs TRBV5-1 and TRBJ2-3; 8 bases agree with TRBD2. Germline values: CDR1 SGHRS, CDR2 YFSETQ. Germline trimming cut 2 bases from V and 0 bases from J; bases unmatched to any gene: 14. The CDR3 has 19 residues. CDR3 region: CASSFRPLREGTSTDTQYF. CDR3 nucleotide sequence: TGCGCCAGCAGCTTCCGTCCTCTTCGGGAGGGGACTAGCACAGATACGCAGTATTTT.

V is TRBV20-1 and J is TRBJ2-7, with D perhaps TRBD1 (6 bases). The tail of the sequence fits TRBJ2-5 better, so the J call may be wrong. The CDR3 loop spans 13 amino acids. The V gene's germline CDR1 is DFQATT and CDR2 SNEGSKA (reference sequence). CDR3 sequence: CSAYDRSGRTQYF. The CDR3 DNA reads as TGCAGTGCTTATGACAGGTCTGGGAGGACCCAGTACTTC.

The gene calls are TRBV20-1 and TRBJ1-1; D is uncertain. The V and J ends lost 3 bases and 2 bases respectively, with 10 bases between them. In germline, CDR1 is DFQATT, CDR2 SNEGSKA (reference sequence). This CDR3 has 13 residues. DNA of the CDR3: TGCAGTGCTAGTGACCCTTTTAACACTGAAGCTTTCTTT. As protein: CSASDPFNTEAFF.

The CDR3 sequence is CASSPEAGSSTDTQYF. The CDR3 DNA sequence: TGTGCCAGCAGCCCTGAAGCGGGGTCTAGCACAGATACGCAGTATTTT. The chain links TRBV14 to TRBJ2-3, with TRBD2 matching over 7 bases. The CDR3 loop spans 16 amino acids. With V trimmed by 4 bases and J by 0 bases, 7 bases remained unmatched. Germline CDR1 and CDR2: SGHDN and FVKESK.

This clonotype was counted between two and nine times. The rearrangement uses TRBV7-2 and TRBJ1-4, with D hard to call. Germline V gene data show CDR1 as SGHTA and CDR2 as FQGNSA. The V and J ends lost 5 bases and 0 bases respectively, with 10 bases between them. The CDR3 is 15 residues long. The CDR3 nucleotides read TGTGCCAGCAGCAGAGGAGTTACAACTAATGAAAAACTGTTTTTT. Translation: CASSRGVTTNEKLFF.

At least ten counts were recorded for this clonotype. The rearrangement links TRBV3-1 to TRBJ2-7; D unresolved. V was clipped by 2 bases and J by 2 bases, with 4 bases between them. The germline gives CDR1 LGHDT, CDR2 YNNKEL (reference sequence). This CDR3 comprises 12 residues. Here the CDR3 reads CASSQTPYEQYF. CDR3 bases: TGTGCCAGCAGCCAAACCCCCTACGAGCAGTACTTC.

The chain uses TRBV27 and TRBJ2-1; 9 nucleotides align to TRBD2. Germline CDR1 is MNHEY and CDR2 is SMNVEV (reference sequence). Losses at the gene ends were 4 bases for V and 6 bases for J; bases not matched to a gene: 4. The CDR3 spans 14 residues. This chain's CDR3 is CASSWRGGPNEQFF. The CDR3 DNA is TGTGCCAGCAGTTGGCGGGGGGGCCCCAATGAGCAGTTCTTC.

The chain recombines TRBV2 with TRBJ1-1; 9 bases align to TRBD1. The CDR3 contains 15 residues. J gave up 4 bases and V 4 bases, and 7 bases lay outside the gene matches. Germline lookup yields CDR1 SNHLY and CDR2 FYNNEI. CDR3 DNA: TGTGCCAGCAGTGTGGGGGGACAGGGCCTCACTGAAGCTTTCTTT. Translated: CASSVGGQGLTEAFF.

The V call is TRBV7-8, the J call TRBJ2-1, with D perhaps matching TRBD2 (5 bases). CDR1 and CDR2 (germline): SGHVS, FQNEAQ. The CDR3 contains 15 residues. V was clipped by 1 base and J by 13 bases, with 20 bases between them. For the CDR3, the DNA is TGTGCCAGCAGCTTAGGACGGAACTTATGGGAGACCCAGTTCTTC. It encodes CASSLGRNLWETQFF.

This clonotype was counted at least ten times. The J gene is TRBJ2-3, the V gene TRBV27, with 13 nucleotides matching TRBD2. Germline values: CDR1 MNHEY, CDR2 SMNVEV (reference sequence). Trimming cost V 5 bases and J 0 bases; bases outside gene matches: 8. The CDR3 has 18 amino acids. The chain's CDR3 is CASSARLAGGLSTDTQYF. The DNA for the CDR3 is TGTGCCAGCAGTGCCCGACTAGCGGGGGGACTCAGCACAGATACGCAGTATTTT.

The chain has TRBV6-1 and TRBJ1-1; the match to TRBD1 covers 8 bases. Germline loops: CDR1 MNHNS, CDR2 SASEGT. CDR3 length: 15 amino acids. The ends lost 4 bases at V and 0 bases at J; junction bases unmatched: 4. CDR3 coding DNA: TGTGCCAGCAGTGTCACAGGGGGTCTGAACACTGAAGCTTTCTTT. Protein: CASSVTGGLNTEAFF.

This clonotype was seen a few times. The chain joins TRBV7-9 to TRBJ2-5, with D unresolved. CDR3 length: 15 amino acids. The V end was cut by 2 bases, the J end by 1 base, with 11 bases between. From germline, CDR1 is SEHNR and CDR2 FQNEAQ (reference sequence). The CDR3 coding sequence is TGTGCCAGCAGCTTAAGTTTTGGGTTCCAAGAGACCCAGTACTTC. It yields the protein CASSLSFGFQETQYF.

This clonotype occurred a few times. As DNA, the CDR3 is TGCGCCAGCAGCCAGGGGTGGGAGCCGAACACCGGGGAGCTGTTTTTT. Translating it yields CASSQGWEPNTGELFF. The chain joins TRBV5-1 to TRBJ2-2; D may be TRBD1 (6 bases). Per germline, CDR1 SGHRS and CDR2 YFSETQ. CDR3 size: 16 residues. Trimming pared 4 bases from V and 0 bases from J, leaving 13 bases between.